This T cell receptor beta chain was identified in a study of CD8+ T cells in alopecia areata. Per the germline V gene, CDR1 is SQVTM and CDR2 is ANQGSEA. V lost 5 bases and J lost 2, with 16 bases in between. This CDR3 is built from 15 residues. Study observations and caveats: Alopecia totalis/universalis scalp especially showed more expanded CD8+ clones than normal scalp. Sharing of TCRs across patients appeared less clear than in mice, possibly for HLA-related reasons. Normal-skin resident alphabeta T cells also appear among scalp sample sequences.

Concerning this clone: Its specificity is not known.

RNA was extracted and reverse transcribed into cDNA as the sequencing template. Generated by immunoSEQ multiplex PCR, the TCRdb table keeps only in-frame clones and is missing some. The table shows 120,000 or so clones, with around 61% occurring only once. PBMCs yielded sorted CD4+ and CD8+ T cells. This TCR was recovered from a human donor in good health. Input material: CD4+ T cells sorted from blood. The chain uses TRBV29-1 and TRBJ1-5, with D tentatively TRBD1 (5 bases). The CDR3 here is CSVSTGQGGNQPQHF. In DNA form, the CDR3 reads TGCAGCGTTTCAACGGGGCAGGGAGGCAATCAGCCCCAGCATTTT.